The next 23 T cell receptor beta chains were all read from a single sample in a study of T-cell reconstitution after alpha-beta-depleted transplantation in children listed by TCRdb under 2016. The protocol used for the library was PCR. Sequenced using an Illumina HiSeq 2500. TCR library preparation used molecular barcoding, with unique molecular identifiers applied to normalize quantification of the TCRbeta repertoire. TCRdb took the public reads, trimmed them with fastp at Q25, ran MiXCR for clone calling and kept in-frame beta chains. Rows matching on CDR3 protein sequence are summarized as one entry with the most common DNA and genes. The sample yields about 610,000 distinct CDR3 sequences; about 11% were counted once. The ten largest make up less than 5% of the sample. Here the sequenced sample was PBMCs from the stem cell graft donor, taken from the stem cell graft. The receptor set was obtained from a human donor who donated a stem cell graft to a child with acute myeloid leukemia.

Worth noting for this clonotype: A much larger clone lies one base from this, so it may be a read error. DNA of the CDR3: TGTGCCATTGGAACAGGGGAAGAGACCCACTACTTC. This translates into CAIGTGEETHYF. This chain links TRBV10-3 with TRBJ2-5; 7 nucleotides agree with TRBD1. The V gene's germline CDR1 is ENHRY and CDR2 SYGVKD. CDR3 length equals 12 residues.

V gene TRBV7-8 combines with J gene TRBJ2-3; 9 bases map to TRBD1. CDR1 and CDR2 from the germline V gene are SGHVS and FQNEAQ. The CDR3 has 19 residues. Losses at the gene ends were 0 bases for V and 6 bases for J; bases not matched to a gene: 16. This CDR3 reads CASSLARQGVPFRADTQYF. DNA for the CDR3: TGTGCCAGCAGCTTAGCCCGACAGGGGGTCCCCTTTCGGGCCGATACGCAGTATTTT. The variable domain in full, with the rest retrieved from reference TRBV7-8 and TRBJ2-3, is GAGVSQSPRYKVAKRGQDVALRCDPISGHVSLFWYQQALGQGPEFLTYFQNEAQLDKSGLPSDRFFAERPEGSVSTLKIQRTQQEDSAVYLCASSLARQGVPFRADTQYFGPGTRLTVL.

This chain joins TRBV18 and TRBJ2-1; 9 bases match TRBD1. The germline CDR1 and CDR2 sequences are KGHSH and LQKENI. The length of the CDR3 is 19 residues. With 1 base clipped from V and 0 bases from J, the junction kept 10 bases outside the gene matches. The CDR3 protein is CASSPRTGVIESSYNEQFF. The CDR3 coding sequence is TGTGCCAGCTCACCACGGACAGGGGTCATAGAGAGCTCCTACAATGAGCAGTTCTTC.

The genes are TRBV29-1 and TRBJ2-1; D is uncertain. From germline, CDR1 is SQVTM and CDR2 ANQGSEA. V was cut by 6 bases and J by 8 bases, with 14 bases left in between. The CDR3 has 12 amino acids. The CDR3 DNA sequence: TGCAGCGTGGACCAAGGTGGGGATGAGCAGTTCTTC. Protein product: CSVDQGGDEQFF.

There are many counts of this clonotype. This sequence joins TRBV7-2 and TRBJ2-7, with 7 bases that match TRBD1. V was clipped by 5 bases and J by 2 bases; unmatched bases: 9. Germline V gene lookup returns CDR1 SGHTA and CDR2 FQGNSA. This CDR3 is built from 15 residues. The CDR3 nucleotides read TGTGCCAGCAGCCCCCAACAGGGGAGCCCCTACGAGCAGTACTTC. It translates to CASSPQQGSPYEQYF.

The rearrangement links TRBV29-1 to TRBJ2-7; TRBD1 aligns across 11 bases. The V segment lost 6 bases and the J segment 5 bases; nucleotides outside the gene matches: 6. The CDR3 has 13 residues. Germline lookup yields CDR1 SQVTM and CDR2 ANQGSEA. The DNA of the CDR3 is TGCAGCGTCGTGGACAGGGGGCTTCACGAGCAGTACTTC. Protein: CSVVDRGLHEQYF.

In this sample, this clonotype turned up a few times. DNA of the CDR3: TGTGCCAGCAGTTTTCTAGACCAAGAGACCCAGTACTTC. Its translation: CASSFLDQETQYF. The chain links TRBV12-3 or TRBV12-4 to TRBJ2-5, with unresolved D. V was pared by 3 bases and J by 0 bases, with 5 bases between. The CDR3 runs to 13 residues.

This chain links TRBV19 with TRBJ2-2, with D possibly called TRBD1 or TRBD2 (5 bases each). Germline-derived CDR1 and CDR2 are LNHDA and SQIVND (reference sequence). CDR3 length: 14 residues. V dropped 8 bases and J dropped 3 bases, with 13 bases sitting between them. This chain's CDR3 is CASEGRADTGELFF. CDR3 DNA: TGTGCCAGTGAGGGCAGGGCGGACACCGGGGAGCTGTTTTTT.

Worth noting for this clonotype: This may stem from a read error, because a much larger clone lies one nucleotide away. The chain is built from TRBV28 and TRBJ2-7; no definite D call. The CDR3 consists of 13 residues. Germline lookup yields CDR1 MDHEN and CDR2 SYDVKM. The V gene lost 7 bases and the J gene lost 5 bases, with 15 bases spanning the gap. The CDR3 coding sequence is TGTGCCAGCATCCAGGTTTGTGTCAACGAGCAGTACTTC. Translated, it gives CASIQVCVNEQYF. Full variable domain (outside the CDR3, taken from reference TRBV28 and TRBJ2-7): DVKVTQSSRYLVKRTGEKVFLECVQDMDHENMFWYRQDPGLGLRLIYFSYDVKMKEKGDIPEGYSVSREKKERFSLILESASTNQTSMYLCASIQVCVNEQYFGPGTRLTVT.

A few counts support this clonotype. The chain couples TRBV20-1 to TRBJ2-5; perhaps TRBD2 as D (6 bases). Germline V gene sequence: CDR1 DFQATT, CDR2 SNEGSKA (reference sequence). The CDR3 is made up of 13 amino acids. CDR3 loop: CMLAKGGQETQYF. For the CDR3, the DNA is TGCATGCTAGCAAAAGGAGGGCAAGAGACCCAGTACTTC.

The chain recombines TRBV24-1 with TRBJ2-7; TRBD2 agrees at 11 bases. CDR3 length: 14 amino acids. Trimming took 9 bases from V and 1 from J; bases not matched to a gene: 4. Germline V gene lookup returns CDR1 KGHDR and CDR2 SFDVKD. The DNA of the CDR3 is TGTGCCACCCAAACTAGCGGGGGTTCCTACGAGCAGTACTTC. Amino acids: CATQTSGGSYEQYF.

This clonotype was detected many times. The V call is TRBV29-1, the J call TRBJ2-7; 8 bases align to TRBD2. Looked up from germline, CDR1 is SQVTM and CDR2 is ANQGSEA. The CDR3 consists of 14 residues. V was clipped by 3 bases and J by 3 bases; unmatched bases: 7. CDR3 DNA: TGCAGCGTTGACTCGAGCGGGAGTAGCTACGAGCAGTACTTC. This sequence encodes CSVDSSGSSYEQYF.

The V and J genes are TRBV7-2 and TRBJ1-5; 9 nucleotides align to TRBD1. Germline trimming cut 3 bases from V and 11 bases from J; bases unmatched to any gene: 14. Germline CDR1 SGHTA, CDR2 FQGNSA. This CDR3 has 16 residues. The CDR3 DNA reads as TGTGCCAGCAGCTTTGGGACAGGGTTGCTTTCGACGTCCCAGCATTTT. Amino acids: CASSFGTGLLSTSQHF.

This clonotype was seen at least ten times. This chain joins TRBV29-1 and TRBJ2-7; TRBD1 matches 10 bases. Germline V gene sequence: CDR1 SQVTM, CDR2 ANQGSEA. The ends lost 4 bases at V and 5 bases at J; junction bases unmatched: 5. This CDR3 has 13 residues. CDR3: CSVGDRGGHEQYF. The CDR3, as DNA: TGCAGCGTTGGGGACAGGGGAGGACACGAGCAGTACTTC.

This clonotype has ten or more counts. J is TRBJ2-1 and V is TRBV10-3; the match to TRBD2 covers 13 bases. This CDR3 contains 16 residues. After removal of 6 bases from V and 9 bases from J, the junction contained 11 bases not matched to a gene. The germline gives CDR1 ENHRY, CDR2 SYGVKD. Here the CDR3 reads CAIRTSRTSGRSEQFF. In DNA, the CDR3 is TGTGCCATCAGGACTTCTAGGACTAGCGGGAGAAGTGAGCAGTTCTTC.

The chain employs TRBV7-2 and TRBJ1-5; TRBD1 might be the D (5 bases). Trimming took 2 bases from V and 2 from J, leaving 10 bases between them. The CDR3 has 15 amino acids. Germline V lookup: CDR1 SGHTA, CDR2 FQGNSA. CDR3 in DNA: TGTGCCAGCAGCTTATGGGGGTCTGGCAATCAGCCCCAGCATTTT. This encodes CASSLWGSGNQPQHF.

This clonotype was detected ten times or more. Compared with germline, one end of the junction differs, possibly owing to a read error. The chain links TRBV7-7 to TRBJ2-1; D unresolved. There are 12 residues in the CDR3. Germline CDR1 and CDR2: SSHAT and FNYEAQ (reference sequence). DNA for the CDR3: TGTGCTAGCAGCCCGATAAGGAATGAGCAGTTCTTC. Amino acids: CASSPIRNEQFF.

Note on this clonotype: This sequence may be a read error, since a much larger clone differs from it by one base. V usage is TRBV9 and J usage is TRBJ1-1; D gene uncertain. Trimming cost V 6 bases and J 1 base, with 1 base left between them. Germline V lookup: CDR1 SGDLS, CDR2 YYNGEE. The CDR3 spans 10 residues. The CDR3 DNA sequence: TGTGCCAGCACGAACACTGAAGCTTTCTTT. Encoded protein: CASTNTEAFF.

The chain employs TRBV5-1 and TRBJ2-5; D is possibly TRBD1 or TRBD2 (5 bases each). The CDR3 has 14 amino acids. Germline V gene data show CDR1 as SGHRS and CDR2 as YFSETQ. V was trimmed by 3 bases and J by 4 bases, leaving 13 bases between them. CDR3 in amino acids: CASSSSGTPETQYF. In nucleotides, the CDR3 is TGCGCCAGCAGCTCTTCCGGGACCCCAGAGACCCAGTACTTC.

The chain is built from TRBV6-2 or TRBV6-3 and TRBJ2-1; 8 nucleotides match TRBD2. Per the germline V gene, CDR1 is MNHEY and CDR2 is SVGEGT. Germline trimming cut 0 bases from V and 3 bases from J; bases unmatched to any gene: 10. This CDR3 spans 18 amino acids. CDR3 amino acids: CASSYSPTSAKIYNEQFF. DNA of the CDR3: TGTGCCAGCAGTTACTCTCCGACTAGCGCTAAAATCTACAATGAGCAGTTCTTC.

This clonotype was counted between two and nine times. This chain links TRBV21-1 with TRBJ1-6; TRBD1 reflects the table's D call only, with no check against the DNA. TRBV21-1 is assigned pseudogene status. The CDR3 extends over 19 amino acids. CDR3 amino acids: CASSKEQGTGSAYNSPLHF. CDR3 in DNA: TGTGCCAGCAGCAAAGAGCAGGGGACAGGGTCGGCCTATAATTCACCCCTCCACTTT.

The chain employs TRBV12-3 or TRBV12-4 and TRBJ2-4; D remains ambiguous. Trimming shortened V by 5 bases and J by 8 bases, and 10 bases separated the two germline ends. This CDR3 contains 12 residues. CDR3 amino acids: CASSPNLDIQYF. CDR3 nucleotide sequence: TGTGCCAGCAGTCCTAACTTGGACATTCAGTACTTC.

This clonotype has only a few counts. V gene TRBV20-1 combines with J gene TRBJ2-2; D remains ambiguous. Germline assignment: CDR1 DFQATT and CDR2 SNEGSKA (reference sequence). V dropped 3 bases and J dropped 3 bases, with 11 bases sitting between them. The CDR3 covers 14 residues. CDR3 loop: CSARRMAYTGELFF. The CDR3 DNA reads TGCAGTGCTAGGAGGATGGCATACACCGGGGAGCTGTTTTTT.